This record looks at one T cell receptor (beta chain) sequence and its context. Its specific antigen is unknown. No per-base quality is available; no much larger clone lies one base away. Sequencing took place on an Illumina NovaSeq 6000. TCRalpha and TCRbeta cDNA libraries were constructed by 5'RACE with constant-segment primers, with sample barcodes and unique molecular identifiers being introduced. RNA was extracted from every sample with Trizol reagent. Library amplification was performed in two PCR steps, and a second sample barcode and Illumina TruSeq adapters were introduced in the second step. Sequencing of libraries was performed on an Illumina NovaSeq with 2 x 150 bp paired-end reads. The paper's data handling went like this. Reads were demultiplexed and collapsed into UMI-guided consensus sequences with migec v1.2.7. Using mixcr v2.1.11, the UMI consensuses were aligned to TRA and TRB V and J templates and assembled into clonotypes. A clonotype was counted as expanded or contracted only when both edgeR and NoisET called the clonotype significant, with the noise models trained on biological replicates. For edgeR calls, a false discovery rate-adjusted p below 0.01 and a log2 fold-change threshold of 1 were applied. As an exploratory analysis of dynamics, PCA with hierarchical clustering was applied to max-normalized trajectories of the 1000 most abundant clonotypes. Separately sequenced CD4+ and CD8+ repertoires were used to assign the CD4 or CD8 phenotype of responding clones. TCRdb reworked the public reads: Q25 trimming with fastp, MiXCR clone assembly, productive beta chains retained. Every entry covers one CDR3 protein and lists the most common genes and DNA from its rows. TCRdb's processing, not the authors' own work, is the source of the V and J calls. Across this sample there are hundreds of thousands of distinct CDR3 sequences, with approximately 20% seen only once. The top ten hold approximately 12% of the sample.

V was cut back by 2 bases and J by 7 bases, leaving a gap of 11 bases between them. CDR1 and CDR2 were assigned from the germline V gene as MNHNS and SASEGT. Inclusive of the bounding cysteine and phenylalanine, the CDR3 is 13 residues long. The retained sequence is limited to the CDR3, 39 bases, with the frame set at the first base. Ficoll-Paque density gradient centrifugation was used to isolate PBMCs. This sample is drawn from a study of T-cell memory formation after mild COVID-19 (dated by TCRdb to the early 2020s). Regarding the complete study: TCR sequence clusters from the two donors were found to be largely donor specific. Longitudinal TCRalpha and TCRbeta repertoire sequencing tracked T-cell clones expanding and contracting after mild COVID-19 in a couple of donors. Two young, previously healthy adult volunteers, one female and one male, were included in the cohort.

Overall study results and their limits: Some responding clones were detected in pre-infection memory, which suggested that pre-existing cross-reactive memory T cells had joined the SARS-CoV-2 response. Contracting CD4+ clones were found mainly in CM and EM memory subsets, while CD8+ clones were enriched in EMRA. Only a couple of mild cases were covered by the study, and larger cohorts that include severe cases with pre-infection samples were considered necessary. SARS-CoV-2 specificity of the second-wave clones peaking on day 37 was not confirmed. Clones contracting from day 15 to 85 had balanced CD4/CD8 phenotypes, while a second wave expanding from day 15 to 37 was biased towards CD4+.

This receptor was identified in an adult woman who had mild COVID-19 (a few samples of this study predate the infection). The sample titles of this study are shuffled in the database, so cell type and time point are left out; the donor was told from shared clones. Material: PBMCs or a T cell subset sorted from them (not recorded which). Here the chain combines TRBV6-1 and TRBJ1-1; the D gene identity is not certain. The CDR3 reads as follows: CASSESGKVEAFF. The DNA is TGTGCCAGCAGTGAAAGCGGGAAAGTTGAAGCTTTCTTT.